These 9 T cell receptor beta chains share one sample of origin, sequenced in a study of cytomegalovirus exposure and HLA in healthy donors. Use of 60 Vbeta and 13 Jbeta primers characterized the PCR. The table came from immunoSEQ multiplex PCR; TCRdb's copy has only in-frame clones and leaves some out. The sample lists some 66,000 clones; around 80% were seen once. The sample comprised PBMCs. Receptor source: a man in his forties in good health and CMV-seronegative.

This CDR3 is CASSPGGGVPYEQYF. Written as DNA, the CDR3 is TGTGCCAGCAGCCCGGGGGGCGGGGTTCCCTACGAGCAGTACTTC. The rearrangement uses TRBV7-2 and TRBJ2-7; D is perhaps TRBD2 (7 bases). The length of the CDR3 is 15 residues. Between the trimmed V and J ends, which lost 5 bases and 2 bases, there was a span of 16 bases. Looked up from germline, CDR1 is SGHTA and CDR2 is FQGNSA.

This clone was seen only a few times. The CDR3 reads CASGLAGVLLEQFF. For the CDR3, the DNA is TGTGCCAGCGGACTAGCGGGAGTTCTATTGGAGCAGTTCTTC. This rearrangement joins TRBV6-5 to TRBJ2-1, with 13 bases identical to TRBD2. V gave up 8 bases and J gave up 10 bases; unmatched junction bases: 8. The CDR3 is 14 residues long. Looked up from germline, CDR1 is MNHEY and CDR2 is SVGAGI.

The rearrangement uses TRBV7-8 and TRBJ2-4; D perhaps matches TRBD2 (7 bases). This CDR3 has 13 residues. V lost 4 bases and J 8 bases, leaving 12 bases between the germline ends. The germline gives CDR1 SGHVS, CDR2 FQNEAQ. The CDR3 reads CASSSDSGDIQYF. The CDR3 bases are TGTGCCAGCAGCTCGGACAGCGGGGACATTCAGTACTTC.

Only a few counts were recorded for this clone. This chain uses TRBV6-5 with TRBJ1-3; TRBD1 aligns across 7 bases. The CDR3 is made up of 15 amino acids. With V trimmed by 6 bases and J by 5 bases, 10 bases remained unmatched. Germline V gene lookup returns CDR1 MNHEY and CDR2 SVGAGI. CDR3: CASRSSGTARNTIYF. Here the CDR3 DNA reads TGTGCCAGCAGGTCCTCGGGGACAGCTAGAAACACCATATATTTT.

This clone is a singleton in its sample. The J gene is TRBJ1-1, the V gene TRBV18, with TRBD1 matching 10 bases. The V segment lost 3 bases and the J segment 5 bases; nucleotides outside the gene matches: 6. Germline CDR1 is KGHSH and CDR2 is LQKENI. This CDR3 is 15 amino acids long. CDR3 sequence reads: CASSPGTGEGTEAFF. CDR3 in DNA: TGTGCCAGCTCACCCGGGACAGGGGAGGGAACTGAAGCTTTCTTT.

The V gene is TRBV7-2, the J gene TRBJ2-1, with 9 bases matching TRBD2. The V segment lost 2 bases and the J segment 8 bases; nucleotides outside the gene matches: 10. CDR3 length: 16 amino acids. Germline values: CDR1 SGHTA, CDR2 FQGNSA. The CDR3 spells CASSLLGSGSSDEQFF. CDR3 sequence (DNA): TGTGCCAGCAGCTTATTAGGTAGCGGGAGTTCCGATGAGCAGTTCTTC.

CDR3 coding DNA: TGTGCCAGCAGCTTAGAGGGGCGGGAGGGCTACGAGCAGTACTTC. It translates to CASSLEGREGYEQYF. The chain is built from TRBV11-2 and TRBJ2-7; 9 nucleotides match TRBD2. In germline, CDR1 is SGHAT, CDR2 FQNNGV. The CDR3 covers 15 residues. Trimming took 0 bases from V and 3 from J; bases not matched to a gene: 3.

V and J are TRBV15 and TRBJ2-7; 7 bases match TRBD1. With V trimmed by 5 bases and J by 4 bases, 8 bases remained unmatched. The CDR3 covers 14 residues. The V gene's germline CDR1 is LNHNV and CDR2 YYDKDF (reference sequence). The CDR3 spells CATSYRQGRYEQYF. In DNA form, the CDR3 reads TGTGCCACCAGCTATCGACAGGGTCGGTACGAGCAGTACTTC. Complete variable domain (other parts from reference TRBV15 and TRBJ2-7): DAMVIQNPRYQVTQFGKPVTLSCSQTLNHNVMYWYQQKSSQAPKLLFHYYDKDFNNEADTPDNFQSRRPNTSFCFLDIRSPGLGDTAMYLCATSYRQGRYEQYFGPGTRLTVT.

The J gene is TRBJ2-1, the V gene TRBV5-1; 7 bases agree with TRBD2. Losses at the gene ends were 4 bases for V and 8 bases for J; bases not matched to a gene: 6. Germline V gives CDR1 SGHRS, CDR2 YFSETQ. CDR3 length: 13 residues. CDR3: CASSPGGDHEQFF. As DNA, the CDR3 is TGCGCCAGCAGCCCGGGAGGAGACCATGAGCAGTTCTTC. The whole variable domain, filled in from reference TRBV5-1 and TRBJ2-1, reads KAGVTQTPRYLIKTRGQQVTLSCSPISGHRSVSWYQQTPGQGLQFLFEYFSETQRNKGNFPGRFSGRQFSNSRSEMNVSTLELGDSALYLCASSPGGDHEQFFGPGTRLTVL.